The text below deals with one T cell receptor (beta chain). Germline trimming cut 3 bases from V and 8 bases from J; bases unmatched to any gene: 5. CDR1 and CDR2 from the germline V gene are KGHSH and LQKENI. The CDR3 has 15 residues. The data derive from a study of shared clonotypes between healthy human individuals. At the level of the study: Each donor had three CD4 naive, three CD4 memory, two CD8 naive and one CD8 memory plate.

Genomic DNA from each subset was divided evenly over several immunoSEQ plates. The authors' processing: As immunoSEQ supplied junction-only sequences (without quality scores), filtering differed. The table came from immunoSEQ multiplex PCR; TCRdb's copy has only in-frame clones and leaves some out. From that table come the V and J calls and clone size; the DNA was used to work out D and trimming. The sample lists about 680,000 clones; 92% were seen once. CD45RO-negative, CCR7-selected cells formed the naive CD8 fraction, which excluded terminally differentiated effector memory CD45RA+ cells. Every contributor of samples was a Caucasian grown-up residing in Nashville, Tennessee.

This receptor was obtained from a young man in good health. This rearrangement joins TRBV18 to TRBJ2-1; TRBD2 agrees at 12 bases. Material for sequencing was naive CD8+ T cells sorted from blood. The CDR3 region is CASSPETSGSYEQFF. The DNA for the CDR3 is TGTGCCAGCTCACCGGAGACTAGCGGGAGCTATGAGCAGTTCTTC.